The rows below give T cell receptor beta chains drawn from one sample of a study of blood T cell repertoires in COVID-19. Only in-frame clones appear in the TCRdb table, and some are missing; sequencing was by immunoSEQ multiplex PCR. The table records 100,000 to 150,000 clones, roughly 91% of them present only once. The sequenced sample consisted of peripheral blood. The receptors originated from a man aged 50 or older with active or convalescent COVID-19. CDR3s include the opening cysteine and the closing phenylalanine or tryptophan. Each record gives: J gene, V gene, D gene, clone size, CDR3 length, CDR3 DNA, CDR3 protein. D genes are given only for firm matches. The size of a clone is reported for some rows only, either as once, few or many, or as a class for expanded clones.

>TRBJ1-2|TRBV12-5|TRBD1|-|14
TGTGCTAGTGCCGAGCAGGGGGCGTACTATGGCTACACCTTC
CASAEQGAYYGYTF
>TRBJ2-1|TRBV6-1|TRBD2|-|16
TGTGCCAGCAGTGAAGGTCGACTAGCCCCCTACAATGAGCAGTTCTTC
CASSEGRLAPYNEQFF
>TRBJ1-3|TRBV4-2|-|once|14
TGTGCCAGCAGCCAAGGAGGGGGTGGAAACACCATATATTTT
CASSQGGGGNTIYF
>TRBJ2-7|TRBV5-6|TRBD2|-|15
TGTGCCAGCACCCCCGACGCCGGGGGGTTCCACGAGCAGTACTTC
CASTPDAGGFHEQYF
>TRBJ1-2|TRBV15|TRBD1|-|16
TGTGCCACCAGCAGAAAAAACCAGGGGGAGGTCTATGGCTACACCTTC
CATSRKNQGEVYGYTF
>TRBJ2-7|TRBV6-6|-|-|14
TGTGCCAGCAGTTACCCGGAGCAGGGCCACGAGCAGTACTTC
CASSYPEQGHEQYF
>TRBJ1-1|TRBV29-1|-|-|12
TGCAGCGTCGGACAGCAAAGGCTTGAAGCTTTCTTT
CSVGQQRLEAFF
>TRBJ2-5|TRBV12-5|-|-|14
TGTGCTAGTGGTTCTGGACAGCCCCAAGAGACCCAGTACTTC
CASGSGQPQETQYF
>TRBJ1-5|TRBV30|TRBD1|-|13
TGTGCCTGGACCAAGGGGGCCCTTCAGCCCCAGCATTTT
CAWTKGALQPQHF
>TRBJ2-7|TRBV9|-|-|14
TGTGCCAGCAGCCCCACACTATCAGTCTACGAGCAGTACTTC
CASSPTLSVYEQYF
>TRBJ2-5|TRBV3-1/TRBV3-2|-|-|14
TGTGCCAGCAGCCAAGAGGTCAGGGTAGAGACCCAGTACTTC
CASSQEVRVETQYF